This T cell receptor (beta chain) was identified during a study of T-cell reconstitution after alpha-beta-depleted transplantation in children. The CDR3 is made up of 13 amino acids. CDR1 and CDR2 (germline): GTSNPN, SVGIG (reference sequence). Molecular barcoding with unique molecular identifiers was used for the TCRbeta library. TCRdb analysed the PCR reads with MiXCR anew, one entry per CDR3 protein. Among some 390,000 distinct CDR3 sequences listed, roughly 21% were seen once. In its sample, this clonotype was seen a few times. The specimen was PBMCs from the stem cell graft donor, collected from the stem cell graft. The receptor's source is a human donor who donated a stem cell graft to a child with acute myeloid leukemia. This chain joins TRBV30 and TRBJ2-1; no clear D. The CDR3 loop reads CAFGATAYNEQFF. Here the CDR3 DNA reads TGTGCGTTTGGAGCGACCGCCTACAATGAGCAGTTCTTC. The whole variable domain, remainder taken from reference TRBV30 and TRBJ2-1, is SQTIHQWPATLVQPVGSPLSLECTVEGTSNPNLYWYRQAAGRGLQLLFYSVGIGQISSEVPQNLSASRPQDRQFILSSKKLLLSDSGFYLCAFGATAYNEQFFGPGTRLTVL.